This T cell receptor (beta chain) was obtained from a study of blood T cell repertoires in COVID-19. CDR3 length: 15 amino acids. The V and J ends lost 5 bases and 3 bases, in that order; junction bases with no gene match: 7. Germline values: CDR1 MNHEY, CDR2 SMNVEV (reference sequence). Libraries were prepared by immunoSEQ multiplex PCR; TCRdb keeps only in-frame clonotypes and omits some of them. The sample lists some 220,000 clones, around three quarters occurring once. The sequence came from a woman in her sixties or seventies with acute or convalescent COVID-19. Source material: peripheral blood. The genes are TRBV27 and TRBJ2-1; 7 nucleotides agree with TRBD1. The CDR3 bases are TGTGCCAGCAGTCCTCACGGGACAGTCTACAATGAGCAGTTCTTC. It specifies CASSPHGTVYNEQFF.